This T cell receptor (beta chain) was obtained from a study of immune evolution from preneoplasia to lung adenocarcinoma. Findings of the study overall: Later-stage lesions seemingly showed higher T cell density and diversity than normal lung. Normal lung had the highest top T cell clone frequencies.

Only in-frame clones appear in the TCRdb table, and some are missing; sequencing was by immunoSEQ multiplex PCR. Among 15,000 or so clones, more than 75% were seen once, and the ten largest hold about 2.7%. Patients had resection in Japan or China between about 2013 and 2017. Each case's diagnosis was confirmed by two pathologists on H&E. The ends were cut back, 0 bases at V and 7 bases at J, with 10 bases in the middle. The CDR3 is 14 residues long. Per germline, CDR1 SGDLS and CDR2 YYNGEE. A note on this clone: Its antigen is still unknown.

Sequenced input: FFPE minimally invasive lung adenocarcinoma tissue. This receptor was identified in a person aged 60-79 years with lung adenocarcinoma. V and J are TRBV9 and TRBJ2-2, with D perhaps TRBD1 (6 bases). Here the CDR3 reads CASSVGPGVGELFF. The CDR3 DNA is TGTGCCAGCAGCGTAGGTCCAGGGGTCGGGGAGCTGTTTTTT.